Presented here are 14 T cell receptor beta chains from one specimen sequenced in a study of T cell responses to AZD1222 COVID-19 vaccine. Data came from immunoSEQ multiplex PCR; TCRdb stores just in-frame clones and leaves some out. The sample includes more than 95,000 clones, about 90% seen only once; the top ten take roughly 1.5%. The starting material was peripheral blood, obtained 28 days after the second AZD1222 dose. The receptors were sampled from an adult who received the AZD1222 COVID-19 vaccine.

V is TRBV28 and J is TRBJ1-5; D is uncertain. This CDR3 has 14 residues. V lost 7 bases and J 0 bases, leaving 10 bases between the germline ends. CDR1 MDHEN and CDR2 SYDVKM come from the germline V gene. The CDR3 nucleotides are TGTGCCAGCACACCCCGCCGTAGCAATCAGCCCCAGCATTTT. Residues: CASTPRRSNQPQHF.

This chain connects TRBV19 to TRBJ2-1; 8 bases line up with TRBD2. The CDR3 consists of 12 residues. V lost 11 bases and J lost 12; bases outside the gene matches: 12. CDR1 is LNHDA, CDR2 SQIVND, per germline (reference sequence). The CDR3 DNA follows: TGTGCCTCCTCCCCGGACAGCGGGGGGCAGTTCTTC. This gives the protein CASSPDSGGQFF.

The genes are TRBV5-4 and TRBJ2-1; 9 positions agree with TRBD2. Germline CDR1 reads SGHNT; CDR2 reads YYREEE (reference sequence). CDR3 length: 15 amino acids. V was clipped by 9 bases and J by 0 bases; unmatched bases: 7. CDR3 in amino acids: CATRRGGGSYNEQFF. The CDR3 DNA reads TGTGCCACCCGGCGGGGGGGCGGCTCCTACAATGAGCAGTTCTTC.

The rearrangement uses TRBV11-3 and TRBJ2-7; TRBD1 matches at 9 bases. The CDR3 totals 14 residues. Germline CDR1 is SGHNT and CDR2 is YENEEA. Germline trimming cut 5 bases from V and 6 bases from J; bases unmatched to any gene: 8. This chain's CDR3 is CASSEGQGGSEQYF. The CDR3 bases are TGTGCCAGCAGCGAGGGACAGGGTGGTAGCGAGCAGTACTTC.

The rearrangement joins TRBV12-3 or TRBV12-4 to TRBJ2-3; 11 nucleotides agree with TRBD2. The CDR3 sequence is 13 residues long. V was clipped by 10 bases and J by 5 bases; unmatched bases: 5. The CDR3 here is CATGTSGIDTQYF. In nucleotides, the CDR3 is TGTGCCACAGGGACTAGCGGAATAGATACGCAGTATTTT.

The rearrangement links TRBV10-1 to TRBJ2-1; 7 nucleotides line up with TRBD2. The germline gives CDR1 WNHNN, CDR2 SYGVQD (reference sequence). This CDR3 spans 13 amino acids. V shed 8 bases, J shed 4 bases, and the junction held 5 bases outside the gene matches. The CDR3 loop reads CASGGGSYNEQFF. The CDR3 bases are TGCGCCAGCGGGGGGGGATCATACAATGAGCAGTTCTTC.

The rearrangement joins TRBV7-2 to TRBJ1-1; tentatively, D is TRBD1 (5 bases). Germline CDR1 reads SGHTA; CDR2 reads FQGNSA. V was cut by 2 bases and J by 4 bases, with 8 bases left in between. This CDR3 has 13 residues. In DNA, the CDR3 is TGTGCCAGCAGCTTATGGAGGGGCACTGAAGCTTTCTTT. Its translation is CASSLWRGTEAFF.

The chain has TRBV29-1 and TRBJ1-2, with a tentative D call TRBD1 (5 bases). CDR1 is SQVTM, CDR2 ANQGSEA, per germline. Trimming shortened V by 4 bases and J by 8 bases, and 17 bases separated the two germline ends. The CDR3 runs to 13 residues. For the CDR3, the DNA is TGCAGCGTTGTGTCCTCGGGGGTAGAGGGCTACACCTTC. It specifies CSVVSSGVEGYTF.

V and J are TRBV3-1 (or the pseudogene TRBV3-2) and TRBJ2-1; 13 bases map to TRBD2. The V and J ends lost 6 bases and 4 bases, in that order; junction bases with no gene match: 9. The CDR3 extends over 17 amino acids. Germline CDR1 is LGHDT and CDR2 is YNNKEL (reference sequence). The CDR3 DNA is TGTGCCAGCAGTTGGACCGGGACTAGCGGGGTTTACAATGAGCAGTTCTTC. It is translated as CASSWTGTSGVYNEQFF.

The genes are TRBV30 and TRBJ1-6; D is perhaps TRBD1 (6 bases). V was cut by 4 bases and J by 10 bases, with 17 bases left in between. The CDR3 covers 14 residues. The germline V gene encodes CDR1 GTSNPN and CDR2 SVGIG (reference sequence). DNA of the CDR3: TGTGCCTGGAAACAGGAGGGGGGGAACTCACCCCTCCACTTT. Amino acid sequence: CAWKQEGGNSPLHF.

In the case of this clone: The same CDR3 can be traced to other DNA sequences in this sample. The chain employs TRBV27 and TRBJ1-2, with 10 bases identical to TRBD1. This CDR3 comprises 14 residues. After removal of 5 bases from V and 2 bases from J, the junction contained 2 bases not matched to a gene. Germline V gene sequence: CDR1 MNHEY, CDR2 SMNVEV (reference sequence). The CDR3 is CASSRDRGNYGYTF. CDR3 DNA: TGTGCCAGCAGTAGGGACAGGGGAAACTATGGCTACACCTTC.

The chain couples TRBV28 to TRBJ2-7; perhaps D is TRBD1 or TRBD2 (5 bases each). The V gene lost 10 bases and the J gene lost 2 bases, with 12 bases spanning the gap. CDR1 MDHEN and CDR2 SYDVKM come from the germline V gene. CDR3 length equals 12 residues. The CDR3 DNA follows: TGTGCCACGGGGCCATTGACCTACGAGCAGTACTTC. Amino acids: CATGPLTYEQYF.

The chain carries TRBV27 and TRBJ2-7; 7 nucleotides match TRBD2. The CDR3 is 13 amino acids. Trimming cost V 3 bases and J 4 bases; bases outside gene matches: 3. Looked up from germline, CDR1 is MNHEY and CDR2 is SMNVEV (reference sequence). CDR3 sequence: CASSLGLLYEQYF. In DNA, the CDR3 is TGTGCCAGCAGTTTGGGACTACTATACGAGCAGTACTTC.

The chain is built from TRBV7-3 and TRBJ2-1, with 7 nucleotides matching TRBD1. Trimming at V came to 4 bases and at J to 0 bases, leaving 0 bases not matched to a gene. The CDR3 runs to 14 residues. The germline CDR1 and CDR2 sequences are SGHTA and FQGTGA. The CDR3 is CASSWDSSYNEQFF. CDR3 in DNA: TGTGCCAGCAGCTGGGACAGCTCCTACAATGAGCAGTTCTTC.